The 30 T cell receptor beta chains given below trace back to one sample, sequenced in a study of blood T cell repertoires in COVID-19 (dated by TCRdb to between 2020 and 2021). The method behind the library was the immunoSEQ multiplex PCR assay. TCRdb mirrors the immuneACCESS table, restricted to in-frame sequences. Some clones are absent from its copies; in checked studies, under half trace to an unresolved V gene, and the reason for the others is unknown. The table for this sample lists nearly 250,000 clones; roughly 86% of them were counted only once. Roughly 5.2% of the sample is in the top ten clones. Sequenced sample: peripheral blood. These receptors were obtained from a woman over 75 with COVID-19, enrolled during active disease.

The CDR3 is CASRPQGSNSPLHF. In DNA, the CDR3 is TGTGCCAGCAGACCCCAGGGGTCCAATTCACCCCTCCACTTT. This chain connects TRBV6-5 to TRBJ1-6, with D possibly matching TRBD1 (6 bases). Deletions cut 6 bases from V and 7 bases from J, with 13 bases between. CDR1 MNHEY and CDR2 SVGAGI come from the germline V gene. The length of the CDR3 is 14 residues.

The chain couples TRBV28 to TRBJ1-5; TRBD1 might be the D (5 bases). Germline V gene lookup returns CDR1 MDHEN and CDR2 SYDVKM. The CDR3 consists of 15 residues. V was pared by 2 bases and J by 4 bases, with 12 bases between. The CDR3 DNA follows: TGTGCCAGCAGTTTAAGCAGGGTTCTTAATCAGCCCCAGCATTTT. This sequence encodes CASSLSRVLNQPQHF.

The CDR3: CASSPEATDAGELFF. CDR3 nucleotide sequence: TGTGCCAGCTCACCAGAAGCGACTGACGCCGGGGAGCTGTTTTTT. The chain is built from TRBV18 and TRBJ2-2; unclear D gene. Looked up from germline, CDR1 is KGHSH and CDR2 is LQKENI. The CDR3 has 15 residues. Trimming cost V 2 bases and J 6 bases, with 13 bases left between them. Full variable domain (outside the CDR3, taken from reference TRBV18 and TRBJ2-2): NAGVMQNPRHLVRRRGQEARLRCSPMKGHSHVYWYRQLPEEGLKFMVYLQKENIIDESGMPKERFSAEFPKEGPSILRIQQVVRGDSAAYFCASSPEATDAGELFFGEGSRLTVL.

This clone was counted a single time. The chain has TRBV5-4 and TRBJ2-1, with 9 bases lining up with TRBD1. Germline CDR1 and CDR2: SGHNT and YYREEE (reference sequence). V shed 0 bases and J 5 bases; nucleotides not matched to a gene: 18. The CDR3 contains 20 residues. This CDR3 is CASSLGGGQGRRTGHNEQFF. The CDR3 region has the DNA TGTGCCAGCAGCTTGGGGGGTGGACAGGGGAGAAGAACTGGACACAATGAGCAGTTCTTC.

The gene calls are TRBV24-1 and TRBJ2-3, with 8 bases aligning to TRBD1. The CDR3 totals 16 residues. Losses at the gene ends were 5 bases for V and 3 bases for J; bases not matched to a gene: 9. Germline values: CDR1 KGHDR, CDR2 SFDVKD. For the CDR3, the DNA is TGTGCCACCAGTGTCCCGGACAGGGAGGAGACAGATACGCAGTATTTT. Translation gives CATSVPDREETDTQYF.

J is TRBJ2-7 and V is TRBV29-1, with 9 bases lining up with TRBD1. The ends lost 6 bases at V and 4 bases at J; junction bases unmatched: 1. The germline V gene has CDR1 SQVTM and CDR2 ANQGSEA. The CDR3 length is 11 residues. CDR3 region: CSVDRGYEQYF. Written as DNA, the CDR3 is TGCAGCGTCGACAGGGGGTACGAGCAGTACTTC.

V gene TRBV6-4 combines with J gene TRBJ2-3; 7 positions agree with TRBD2. The germline CDR1 and CDR2 sequences are MRHNA and SNTAGT. Unmatched junction bases numbered 7, after V lost 8 bases and J lost 5 bases. This CDR3 contains 13 residues. The CDR3 coding sequence is TGTGCCAGCGGGGGGGAGGCAGGAGATACGCAGTATTTT. Protein: CASGGEAGDTQYF.

The chain joins TRBV27 to TRBJ2-3; 7 bases are shared with TRBD1. This CDR3 is 14 amino acids long. Germline V CDR1 and CDR2: MNHEY, SMNVEV (reference sequence). J lost 2 bases, V lost 5 bases, and 4 bases had no gene match. The CDR3 protein is CASSRQGNTDTQYF. In nucleotides, the CDR3 is TGTGCCAGCAGTCGACAGGGAAACACAGATACGCAGTATTTT.

This clone has only a few counts. The J gene is TRBJ1-5, the V gene TRBV11-2; possibly TRBD1 for D (6 bases). Germline CDR1 is SGHAT and CDR2 is FQNNGV. The CDR3 runs to 14 residues. V lost 5 bases and J 5 bases, leaving 13 bases between the germline ends. CDR3 in amino acids: CASSPQGTYQPQHF. CDR3 DNA: TGTGCCAGCAGCCCACAGGGTACTTATCAGCCCCAGCATTTT.

The chain employs TRBV5-1 and TRBJ2-5, with TRBD2 identical over 8 bases. J gave up 5 bases and V 2 bases, and 5 bases lay outside the gene matches. CDR3 size: 14 residues. Germline V gene data show CDR1 as SGHRS and CDR2 as YFSETQ. CDR3 loop: CASSFGLAGETQYF. CDR3 DNA: TGCGCCAGCAGCTTCGGACTAGCCGGCGAGACCCAGTACTTC.

The genes are TRBV3-1 (or the pseudogene TRBV3-2) and TRBJ1-1, with 7 nucleotides matching TRBD1. Germline-derived CDR1 and CDR2 are LGHDT and YNNKEL (reference sequence). The trim removed 5 bases at V and 1 base at J, leaving 4 bases unmatched. This CDR3 is 14 amino acids long. The CDR3 here is CASSADRANTEAFF. CDR3 nucleotide sequence: TGTGCCAGCAGCGCAGACAGGGCGAACACTGAAGCTTTCTTT.

V gene TRBV2 combines with J gene TRBJ1-3; D is uncertain. CDR3 length equals 12 residues. CDR1 and CDR2 from the germline V gene are SNHLY and FYNNEI. The V gene lost 4 bases and the J gene lost 1 base, with 2 bases spanning the gap. CDR3 DNA sequence: TGTGCCAGCAGTGTATCTGGAAACACCATATATTTT. Translation: CASSVSGNTIYF.

This chain joins TRBV6-4 and TRBJ1-2; tentatively, D is TRBD1 (6 bases). The CDR3 spans 15 residues. Germline CDR1 MRHNA, CDR2 SNTAGT. Trimming cost V 0 bases and J 6 bases, with 14 bases left between them. CDR3 loop: CASSDSAAGADGYTF. The DNA for the CDR3 is TGTGCCAGCAGTGACTCCGCCGCAGGGGCTGATGGCTACACCTTC.

The chain links TRBV29-1 to TRBJ2-3; tentatively, D is TRBD1 (5 bases). There are 11 residues in the CDR3. With 8 bases removed from V and 7 bases from J, the gap between germline ends came to 13 bases. CDR1 is SQVTM and CDR2 is ANQGSEA in the germline V gene. The CDR3 protein is CSSSQGNTQYF. CDR3 DNA sequence: TGCAGCTCTTCCCAGGGAAATACGCAGTATTTT.

V and J are TRBV6-2 or TRBV6-3 and TRBJ1-6; D is undetermined. V gave up 6 bases and J gave up 7 bases, with 13 bases separating them. Germline CDR1 reads MNHEY; CDR2 reads SVGEGT. CDR3 length: 14 amino acids. CDR3 nucleotide sequence: TGTGCCAGCAGCCGACGAGGAGAAAATTCACCCCTCCACTTT. Its protein product is CASSRRGENSPLHF.

V gene TRBV4-1 combines with J gene TRBJ2-3, with 12 bases identical to TRBD2. Germline CDR1 reads MGHRA; CDR2 reads YSYEKL. This CDR3 spans 16 amino acids. The ends lost 1 base at V and 4 bases at J; junction bases unmatched: 3. DNA of the CDR3: TGCGCCAGCAGCCAAGGACTAGCGGGGGCTTCAGATACGCAGTATTTT. Residues: CASSQGLAGASDTQYF.

The rearrangement links TRBV14 to TRBJ1-2, with TRBD1 matching 7 bases. CDR3 length: 14 amino acids. V was pared by 5 bases and J by 8 bases, with 11 bases of the junction left unmatched. Germline lookup yields CDR1 SGHDN and CDR2 FVKESK. CDR3 loop: CASSSDRIPLGYTF. In DNA form, the CDR3 reads TGTGCCAGCAGCTCGGACAGGATTCCCCTAGGCTACACCTTC.

The chain combines TRBV24-1 with TRBJ1-3, with 7 bases fitting TRBD1. V was pared by 4 bases and J by 2 bases, with 4 bases of the junction left unmatched. Looked up from germline, CDR1 is KGHDR and CDR2 is SFDVKD. The CDR3 extends over 15 amino acids. In DNA, the CDR3 is TGTGCCACCAGTGACCCTGGACAGGCTGGAAACACCATATATTTT. It codes for CATSDPGQAGNTIYF.

The V and J genes are TRBV28 and TRBJ2-7; 9 bases fit TRBD1. Germline assignment: CDR1 MDHEN and CDR2 SYDVKM. CDR3 length equals 13 residues. J gave up 4 bases and V 8 bases, and 6 bases lay outside the gene matches. The CDR3 region is CASGNDRGYEQYF. CDR3 bases: TGTGCCAGCGGGAACGACAGGGGGTACGAGCAGTACTTC.

This clone has only one observation. The J gene is TRBJ2-1, the V gene TRBV12-3 or TRBV12-4, with a tentative D call TRBD2 (6 bases). The CDR3 covers 11 residues. Trimming removed 5 bases from V and 12 bases from J, with 11 bases in between. The CDR3 protein is CASSITGGQFF. The CDR3 nucleotides are TGTGCCAGCAGTATTACCGGGGGGCAGTTCTTC.

This rearrangement joins TRBV20-1 to TRBJ1-1; D might be TRBD1 (5 bases). V lost 5 bases and J lost 4, with 8 bases in between. The CDR3 has 11 amino acids. In germline, CDR1 is DFQATT, CDR2 SNEGSKA (reference sequence). The CDR3 loop reads CSAWGGTEAFF. In nucleotides, the CDR3 is TGCAGTGCTTGGGGGGGCACTGAAGCTTTCTTT.

In this sample, this clone turned up once. The chain couples TRBV5-5 to TRBJ1-6, with D tentatively TRBD1 (5 bases). Germline V lookup: CDR1 SGHKS, CDR2 YYEKEE (reference sequence). Trimming cost V 0 bases and J 14 bases, with 15 bases left between them. This CDR3 is built from 14 residues. CDR3 amino acids: CASSLGGTVGTLHF. In nucleotides, the CDR3 is TGTGCCAGCAGCTTGGGCGGGACCGTCGGAACCCTCCACTTT.

The chain uses TRBV27 and TRBJ2-7; 9 bases are a match to TRBD2. CDR3 length: 18 amino acids. J lost 2 bases, V lost 5 bases, and 16 bases had no gene match. The germline gives CDR1 MNHEY, CDR2 SMNVEV (reference sequence). The CDR3 DNA follows: TGTGCCAGCAGTCGTACGGCCGTCGAGCGGGGGGTCGCCTACGAGCAGTACGTC. Translating it yields CASSRTAVERGVAYEQYV.

The chain is built from TRBV7-2 and TRBJ2-1; 8 bases fit TRBD2. The V segment lost 0 bases and the J segment 4 bases; nucleotides outside the gene matches: 2. This CDR3 contains 15 residues. Germline CDR1 SGHTA, CDR2 FQGNSA. Written as DNA, the CDR3 is TGTGCCAGCAGCTTAGCCGCGGGGGGTTACAATGAGCAGTTCTTC. Residues: CASSLAAGGYNEQFF.

This clone was counted many times. V gene TRBV4-1 combines with J gene TRBJ2-3, with TRBD1 identical over 10 bases. CDR1 and CDR2 (germline): MGHRA, YSYEKL. The ends lost 7 bases at V and 0 bases at J; junction bases unmatched: 7. The CDR3 has 16 amino acids. CDR3 sequence: CASNRGQGSSTDTQYF. Written as DNA, the CDR3 is TGCGCCAGCAATCGGGGACAGGGGTCCAGCACAGATACGCAGTATTTT.

The chain combines TRBV10-2 with TRBJ2-7; 11 nucleotides line up with TRBD2. The CDR3 covers 15 residues. Trimming cost V 3 bases and J 7 bases; bases outside gene matches: 8. Germline CDR1 reads WSHSY; CDR2 reads SAAADI. CDR3 nucleotide sequence: TGCGCCAGCAGTGATGGCCTAGCGGGGGGAAGTGAGCAGTACGTC. This gives the protein CASSDGLAGGSEQYV.

V and J are TRBV4-1 and TRBJ1-1; TRBD1 aligns across 9 bases. With 5 bases clipped from V and 1 base from J, the junction kept 2 bases outside the gene matches. The CDR3 length is 14 residues. The germline gives CDR1 MGHRA, CDR2 YSYEKL. The CDR3 DNA follows: TGCGCCAGCAGCGTGGACAGGGGGAACACTGAAGCTTTCTTT. Its protein product is CASSVDRGNTEAFF.

The chain couples TRBV19 to TRBJ1-5; TRBD1 matches at 10 bases. The CDR3 runs to 16 residues. Looked up from germline, CDR1 is LNHDA and CDR2 is SQIVND (reference sequence). J lost 0 bases, V lost 6 bases, and 5 bases had no gene match. In DNA form, the CDR3 reads TGTGCCAGTAGGCGACAGGGGGCTTTTAGCAATCAGCCCCAGCATTTT. It yields the protein CASRRQGAFSNQPQHF.

This clone was recorded once. The chain links TRBV4-2 to TRBJ1-5; no clear D. The V end lost 1 base, the J end lost 7 bases, and 11 bases lay between the germline ends. The CDR3 loop spans 14 amino acids. Germline V lookup: CDR1 LGHNA, CDR2 YNFKEQ. The CDR3 here is CASSQGEMNQPQHF. DNA of the CDR3: TGTGCCAGCAGCCAAGGAGAGATGAACCAGCCCCAGCATTTT.

This CDR3 is CASSLGGLAGGLGFF. DNA for the CDR3: TGTGCCAGCAGCTTGGGCGGACTAGCGGGGGGTTTGGGGTTCTTC. The chain couples TRBV5-4 to TRBJ2-1, with TRBD2 matching 14 bases. Germline V lookup: CDR1 SGHNT, CDR2 YYREEE (reference sequence). There are 15 residues in the CDR3. V trimming: 0 bases; J trimming: 15 bases; junction bases outside the gene matches: 8.